The 21 T cell receptor beta chains presented below share a single source sample, sequenced in a study of shared clonotypes between healthy human individuals (dated by TCRdb to about 2020). Library preparation employed the immunoSEQ multiplex PCR assay. TCRdb mirrors the immuneACCESS table, restricted to in-frame sequences. Some clones are absent from its copies; in checked studies, under half trace to an unresolved V gene, and the reason for the others is unknown. The table for this sample lists more than 1,200,000 clones; approximately 98.5% of them were counted only once. Over 0.3% of the sample goes to the ten largest clones. The source material was naive CD4+ T cells sorted from blood. In the paper's terms, the cell subset or site label means: CD45RA+ positively selected. The receptor source for this set is a man in his thirties or forties in good health.

The V gene is TRBV18, the J gene TRBJ2-6; D is uncertain. V dropped 8 bases and J dropped 0 bases, with 14 bases sitting between them. The CDR3 runs to 16 residues. CDR1 KGHSH and CDR2 LQKENI come from the germline V gene. DNA for the CDR3: TGTGCCAGCCGCCCCCGCGGCAGCTCTGGGGCCAACGTCCTGACTTTC. This codes for CASRPRGSSGANVLTF.

The chain recombines TRBV29-1 with TRBJ2-2; 8 bases fit TRBD1. Germline V lookup: CDR1 SQVTM, CDR2 ANQGSEA. CDR3 size: 14 residues. V shed 7 bases and J 8 bases; nucleotides not matched to a gene: 12. CDR3 amino acids: CSAEAVRGRGELFF. For the CDR3, the DNA is TGCAGCGCCGAGGCCGTCAGGGGGCGGGGGGAGCTGTTTTTT.

With regard to this clone: The same CDR3 is also encoded by other DNA sequences in this sample. For the CDR3, the DNA is TGTGCCAGCAGTTTGGGACAGACCTACGAGCAGTACTTC. Its protein is CASSLGQTYEQYF. The chain uses TRBV6-5 and TRBJ2-7, with TRBD1 matching 7 bases. The CDR3 is 13 amino acids. The junction had 2 bases not matched to a gene; V was cut back by 4 bases and J by 2 bases. The germline gives CDR1 MNHEY, CDR2 SVGAGI.

This clone was seen just once. The sample holds other DNA sequences that translate to the same CDR3. This chain uses TRBV7-2 with TRBJ2-3; no clear D gene. The germline V gene encodes CDR1 SGHTA and CDR2 FQGNSA. This CDR3 comprises 11 residues. Trimming took 4 bases from V and 6 from J, leaving 5 bases between them. The CDR3 DNA follows: TGTGCCAGCAGCTCCCTTGATACGCAGTATTTT. Translation gives CASSSLDTQYF.

The chain uses TRBV5-1 and TRBJ2-5; D is perhaps TRBD2 (6 bases). V lost 8 bases and J 2 bases, leaving 19 bases between the germline ends. This CDR3 contains 15 residues. Germline CDR1 reads SGHRS; CDR2 reads YFSETQ. The CDR3: CASRARGLQQETQYF. The CDR3 coding sequence is TGCGCCAGTCGGGCCCGGGGACTCCAGCAAGAGACCCAGTACTTC.

The chain couples TRBV5-5 to TRBJ2-1, with 8 bases lining up with TRBD2. This CDR3 has 17 residues. Germline values: CDR1 SGHKS, CDR2 YYEKEE (reference sequence). Trimming at V came to 4 bases and at J to 4 bases, leaving 13 bases not matched to a gene. DNA for the CDR3: TGTGCCAGCAGCCCTCGGGGGGGTAGCATGAGTTACAATGAGCAGTTCTTC. Translation: CASSPRGGSMSYNEQFF.

V is TRBV28 and J is TRBJ1-4; D remains unclear. The CDR3 runs to 14 residues. The V end was cut by 7 bases, the J end by 7 bases, with 16 bases between. Looked up from germline, CDR1 is MDHEN and CDR2 is SYDVKM. CDR3 bases: TGTGCCAGCACCTCCCGGAGGGTTAGTGAAAAACTGTTTTTT. Translated: CASTSRRVSEKLFF.

This chain connects TRBV9 to TRBJ2-7; TRBD2 matches 14 bases. The J segment lost 0 bases and the V segment lost 3 bases, leaving 5 bases of the junction unmatched. Germline V gene data show CDR1 as SGDLS and CDR2 as YYNGEE. This CDR3 comprises 17 residues. CDR3 nucleotide sequence: TGTGCCAGCAGCGACGGGACTAGCGGGAGTAACTCCTACGAGCAGTACTTC. This encodes CASSDGTSGSNSYEQYF. The full variable domain, rest sourced from reference TRBV9 and TRBJ2-7, is DSGVTQTPKHLITATGQRVTLRCSPRSGDLSVYWYQQSLDQGLQFLIQYYNGEERAKGNILERFSAQQFPDLHSELNLSSLELGDSALYFCASSDGTSGSNSYEQYFGPGTRLTVT.

The V call is TRBV11-2, the J call TRBJ1-2; D is perhaps TRBD1 (6 bases). This CDR3 region has 14 residues. Trimming took 5 bases from V and 8 from J, leaving 18 bases between them. Germline CDR1 reads SGHAT; CDR2 reads FQNNGV. CDR3 sequence reads: CASSLSDRRYGYTF. CDR3 sequence (DNA): TGTGCCAGCAGCCTGTCCGACAGGAGGTACGGCTACACCTTC. Variable domain in full (rest from reference TRBV11-2 and TRBJ1-2): EAGVAQSPRYKIIEKRQSVAFWCNPISGHATLYWYQQILGQGPKLLIQFQNNGVVDDSQLPKDRFSAERLKGVDSTLKIQPAKLEDSAVYLCASSLSDRRYGYTFGSGTRLTVV.

The rearrangement uses TRBV5-1 and TRBJ2-2; tentatively, D is TRBD1 (6 bases). V was pared by 5 bases and J by 3 bases, with 14 bases between. CDR1 and CDR2 from the germline V gene are SGHRS and YFSETQ. The CDR3 length is 15 residues. The DNA of the CDR3 is TGCGCCAGCAGACAGGGCCCTCGGGACACCGGGGAGCTGTTTTTT. Its protein product is CASRQGPRDTGELFF.

The chain employs TRBV6-6 and TRBJ2-7; the D gene is possibly TRBD1 (6 bases). CDR3 size: 15 residues. V lost 4 bases to trimming and J lost 7 bases, with 20 bases between them. CDR1 and CDR2 (germline): MNHNY, SVGAGI (reference sequence). The CDR3 reads CASSSSGQGNLEQYF. CDR3 nucleotide sequence: TGTGCCAGCAGTTCCTCGGGACAAGGAAACTTGGAGCAGTACTTC.

The genes are TRBV10-1 and TRBJ2-3; D gene ambiguous. The CDR3 spans 14 residues. V was shortened by 0 bases and J by 6 bases, with 10 bases between the two germline ends. Germline lookup yields CDR1 WNHNN and CDR2 SYGVQD (reference sequence). This chain's CDR3 is CASSESWGGDTQYF. The CDR3 DNA reads as TGCGCCAGCAGTGAGTCATGGGGTGGTGATACGCAGTATTTT.

The chain links TRBV6-1 to TRBJ2-7; 7 bases match TRBD2. Germline CDR1 reads MNHNS; CDR2 reads SASEGT. The CDR3 consists of 18 residues. The trim removed 3 bases at V and 1 base at J, leaving 15 bases unmatched. The CDR3 sequence: CASSDLGGPTLGSYEQYF. CDR3 nucleotide sequence: TGTGCCAGCAGTGACCTGGGAGGGCCCACCCTTGGGTCCTACGAGCAGTACTTC.

The V gene is TRBV27, the J gene TRBJ2-1, with D possibly TRBD2 on 6 matching bases. The CDR3 totals 14 residues. Trimming pared 3 bases from V and 4 bases from J, leaving 10 bases between. Germline assignment: CDR1 MNHEY and CDR2 SMNVEV (reference sequence). The CDR3 region is CASSFAGWYNEQFF. The CDR3 DNA reads TGTGCCAGCAGTTTCGCGGGATGGTACAATGAGCAGTTCTTC.

The chain combines TRBV19 with TRBJ2-1; a weak D match, TRBD2 (6 bases). This CDR3 spans 17 amino acids. Trimming shortened V by 1 base and J by 8 bases, and 21 bases separated the two germline ends. Germline V gene data show CDR1 as LNHDA and CDR2 as SQIVND (reference sequence). The CDR3 sequence: CASSIVGSSDFIYEQFF. The DNA for the CDR3 is TGTGCCAGTAGTATAGTAGGGTCTAGCGATTTCATCTATGAGCAGTTCTTC.

The J gene is TRBJ1-5, the V gene TRBV30; D remains unclear. Germline V gene data show CDR1 as GTSNPN and CDR2 as SVGIG (reference sequence). The V end lost 1 base, the J end lost 6 bases, and 10 bases lay between the germline ends. The CDR3 is 13 residues long. The DNA for the CDR3 is TGTGCCTGGAGTGGGTCCCCAGGTCAGCCCCAGCATTTT. It codes for CAWSGSPGQPQHF.

The chain employs TRBV6-5 and TRBJ2-7, with 9 bases fitting TRBD2. The ends lost 4 bases at V and 4 bases at J; junction bases unmatched: 8. This CDR3 spans 15 amino acids. From germline, CDR1 is MNHEY and CDR2 SVGAGI. CDR3: CASSSPSGKGYEQYF. As DNA, the CDR3 is TGTGCCAGCAGTTCCCCTAGCGGGAAGGGGTACGAGCAGTACTTC.

This clone was picked up one time. The V gene is TRBV19, the J gene TRBJ1-2; 8 bases align to TRBD1. This CDR3 is built from 15 residues. The germline V gene has CDR1 LNHDA and CDR2 SQIVND (reference sequence). Trimming removed 7 bases from V and 1 base from J; junction bases left unmatched: 8. CDR3: CASTRQGIFNYGYTF. CDR3 bases: TGTGCCAGTACCAGACAGGGGATATTTAACTATGGCTACACCTTC.

As to this clone: Different DNA sequences within this sample yield the same CDR3. The chain recombines TRBV2 with TRBJ2-3; D not certain. Germline CDR1 is SNHLY and CDR2 is FYNNEI. The CDR3 has 12 residues. The V gene lost 5 bases and the J gene lost 2 bases, with 5 bases spanning the gap. CDR3 nucleotide sequence: TGTGCCAGCAGTCCGTACACAGATACGCAGTATTTT. This codes for CASSPYTDTQYF.

The chain combines TRBV18 with TRBJ2-7; D may be TRBD1 (5 bases). Deletions cut 0 bases from V and 3 bases from J, with 12 bases between. The CDR3 has 15 amino acids. Germline CDR1 and CDR2: KGHSH and LQKENI. CDR3 DNA: TGTGCCAGCTCACCACCGGGGCAGGGAATCTACGAGCAGTACTTC. Translating it yields CASSPPGQGIYEQYF. The full variable domain, in which reference TRBV18 and TRBJ2-7 provide the parts outside the CDR3, is NAGVMQNPRHLVRRRGQEARLRCSPMKGHSHVYWYRQLPEEGLKFMVYLQKENIIDESGMPKERFSAEFPKEGPSILRIQQVVRGDSAAYFCASSPPGQGIYEQYFGPGTRLTVT.

The chain is built from TRBV5-5 and TRBJ2-5; D is uncertain. Trimming pared 3 bases from V and 8 bases from J, leaving 14 bases between. Germline V CDR1 and CDR2: SGHKS, YYEKEE (reference sequence). The CDR3 sequence is 13 residues long. CDR3 in DNA: TGTGCCAGCAGCTCGCCCCGGAGAGATACCCAGTACTTC. Translating gives CASSSPRRDTQYF.